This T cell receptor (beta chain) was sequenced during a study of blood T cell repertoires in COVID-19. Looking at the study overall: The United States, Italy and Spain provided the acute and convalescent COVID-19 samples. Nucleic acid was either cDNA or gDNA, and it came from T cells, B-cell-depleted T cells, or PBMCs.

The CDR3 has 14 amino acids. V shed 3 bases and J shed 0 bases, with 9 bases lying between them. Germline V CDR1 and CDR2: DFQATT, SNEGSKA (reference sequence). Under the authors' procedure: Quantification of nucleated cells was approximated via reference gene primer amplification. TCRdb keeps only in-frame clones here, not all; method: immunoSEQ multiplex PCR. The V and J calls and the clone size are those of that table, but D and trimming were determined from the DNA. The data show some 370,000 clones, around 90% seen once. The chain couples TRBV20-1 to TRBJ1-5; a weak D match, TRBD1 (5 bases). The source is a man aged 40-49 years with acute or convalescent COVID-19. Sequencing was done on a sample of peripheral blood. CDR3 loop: CSASRGVSNQPQHF. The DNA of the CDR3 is TGCAGTGCTAGTAGGGGCGTTAGCAATCAGCCCCAGCATTTT.